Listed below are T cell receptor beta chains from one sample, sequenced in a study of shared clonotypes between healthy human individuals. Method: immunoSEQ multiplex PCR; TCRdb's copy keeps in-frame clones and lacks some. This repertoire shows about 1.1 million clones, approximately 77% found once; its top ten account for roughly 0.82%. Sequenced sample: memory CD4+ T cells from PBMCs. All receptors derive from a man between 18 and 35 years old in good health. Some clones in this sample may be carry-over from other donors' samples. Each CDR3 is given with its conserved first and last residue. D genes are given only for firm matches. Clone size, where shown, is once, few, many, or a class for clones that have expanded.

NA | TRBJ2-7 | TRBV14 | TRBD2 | TGTGCCAGCAGCCCCCGGACTAGCAGTTACGAGCAGTACTTC | CASSPRTSSYEQYF
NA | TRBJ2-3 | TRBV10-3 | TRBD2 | TGTGCCATCAGTGAGGGGGGAGGGCGCGCCGATTTT | CAISEGGGRADF
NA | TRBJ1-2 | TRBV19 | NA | TGTGCCAGTAGTCCCTCGTGGGGGGCTTATGGCTACACCTTC | CASSPSWGAYGYTF
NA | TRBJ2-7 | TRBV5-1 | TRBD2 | TGCGCCAGCAGGTATCTAGCGGGAGGGCCCGGCGAGCAGTACTTC | CASRYLAGGPGEQYF
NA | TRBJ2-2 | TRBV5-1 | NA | TGCGCCAGCCGCTACGGGACGGTGGGAGTCGGGGAGCTGTTTTTT | CASRYGTVGVGELFF
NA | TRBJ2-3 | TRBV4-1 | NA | TGCGCCAGCAGCCGAGGAATTTACCAAGGGCGGAGGGAAAGCACAGATACGCAGTATTTT | CASSRGIYQGRRESTDTQYF
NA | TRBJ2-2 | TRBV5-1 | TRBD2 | TGCGCCAGCAGCGCCGGCCCGACTAGCGGGAACACCGGGGAGCTGTTTTTT | CASSAGPTSGNTGELFF
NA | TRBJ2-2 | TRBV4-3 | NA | TGCGCCAGCAGCCAAAGGACAGTGAACACCGGGGAGCTGTTTTTT | CASSQRTVNTGELFF
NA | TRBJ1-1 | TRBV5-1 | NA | TGCGCCAGCAGCCTTCGGACGGGGAACACTGAAGCTTTCTTT | CASSLRTGNTEAFF
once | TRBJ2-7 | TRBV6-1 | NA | TGTGCCAGCAGTGAAGCGCTTCGTGGCGAGCAGTACTTC | CASSEALRGEQYF
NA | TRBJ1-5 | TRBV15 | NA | TGTGCCACCAGCAGGTTCAACCAGCCCCAGCATTTT | CATSRFNQPQHF
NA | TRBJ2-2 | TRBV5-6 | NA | TGTGTCAGCAGTACACAGCTGGCCGGGGAGCTGTTTTTT | CVSSTQLAGELFF
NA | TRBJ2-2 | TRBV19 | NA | TGTGCCAGTAGTACGGGACAAGTCACCGGGGAGCTGTTTTTT | CASSTGQVTGELFF
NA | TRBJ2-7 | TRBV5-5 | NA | TGTGCCAGCAGCTTCAACAGGGCCGAGCAGTACTTC | CASSFNRAEQYF
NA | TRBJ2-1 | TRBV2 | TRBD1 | TGTGCCGCTCGAACAGGGGGCGATTACAATGAGCAGTTCTTC | CAARTGGDYNEQFF
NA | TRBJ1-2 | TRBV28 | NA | TGTGCCAGCAGTTCCCTTCCCACAGGGAACTATGGCTACACCTTC | CASSSLPTGNYGYTF
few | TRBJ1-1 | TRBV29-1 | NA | TGCAGCGTGGCCGGGACAAGGCATAACACTGAAGCTTTCTTT | CSVAGTRHNTEAFF
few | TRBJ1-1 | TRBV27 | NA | TGTGCCAGCAGGGTATGGGGTCGAGAGGGCACTGAAGCTTTCTTT | CASRVWGREGTEAFF
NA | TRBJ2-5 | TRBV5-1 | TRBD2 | TGCGCCAGCCAGGCCCTTGCGGGAGGGGTTACGGAGACCCAGTACTTC | CASQALAGGVTETQYF
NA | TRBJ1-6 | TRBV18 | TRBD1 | TGTGCCAGCTCCCTGGACAGGGGGAATTCACCCCTCCACTTT | CASSLDRGNSPLHF
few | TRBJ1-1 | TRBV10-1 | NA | TGCGCCAGCGGGCACATGAACACTGAAGCTTTCTTT | CASGHMNTEAFF
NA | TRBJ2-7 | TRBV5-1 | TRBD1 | TGCGCCAGCACCCACCGACCGGACAGGGAGGCCCCCTACGAGCAGTACTTC | CASTHRPDREAPYEQYF
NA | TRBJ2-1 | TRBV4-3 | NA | TGCGCCAGCAGCCAAGGTGTCTCCCCCAATGAGCAGTTCTTC | CASSQGVSPNEQFF
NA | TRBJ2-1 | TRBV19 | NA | TGTGCCAGTAGTATATTCGCGGGGAGGGGGAATGAGCAGTTCTTC | CASSIFAGRGNEQFF
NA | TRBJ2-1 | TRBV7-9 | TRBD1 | TGTGCCAGCAGCTCGGACCGCCAGGGGGATCCCAATGAGCAGTTCTTC | CASSSDRQGDPNEQFF
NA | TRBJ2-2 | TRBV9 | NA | TGTGCCAGCAGCGTAGTAGGGCTAAACACCGGGGAGCTGTTTTTT | CASSVVGLNTGELFF
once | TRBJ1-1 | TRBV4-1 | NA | TGCGCCAGCAGCCGGACGGGGGCGAACACTGAAGCTTTCTTT | CASSRTGANTEAFF